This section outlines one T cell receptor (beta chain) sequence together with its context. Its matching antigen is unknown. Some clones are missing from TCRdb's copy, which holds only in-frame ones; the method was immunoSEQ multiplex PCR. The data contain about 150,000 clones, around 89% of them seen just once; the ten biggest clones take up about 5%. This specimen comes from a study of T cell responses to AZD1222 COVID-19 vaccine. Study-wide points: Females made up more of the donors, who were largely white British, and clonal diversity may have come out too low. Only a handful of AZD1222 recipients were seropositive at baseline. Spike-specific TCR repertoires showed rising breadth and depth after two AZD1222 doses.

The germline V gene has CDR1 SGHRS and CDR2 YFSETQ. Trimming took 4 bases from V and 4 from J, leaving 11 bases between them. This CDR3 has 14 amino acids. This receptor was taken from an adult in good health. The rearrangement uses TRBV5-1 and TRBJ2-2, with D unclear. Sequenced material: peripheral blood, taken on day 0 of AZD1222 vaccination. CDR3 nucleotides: TGCGCCAGCAGCCCGATCCTGACCACCGGGGAGCTGTTTTTT. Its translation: CASSPILTTGELFF.